What follows describes a single TCR beta chain. Its antigen remains unidentified. Base qualities were left out, and no much larger clone turns up one base away. These data are taken from a study of T cells in localized non-small cell lung cancer (dated by TCRdb to the early 2020s). For the study in its entirety: The study examined T cell repertoires in roughly 240 patients with early-stage NSCLC and compared tumors with uninvolved tumor-adjacent lungs. All 230 or so NSCLC patients in the cohort were treatment-naive and had localized lung tumors that were resected. A mean age of roughly 64 years was recorded for the NSCLC patients, of whom roughly 130 were male and more than 85 were female. General study outcomes and caveats: Because multi-region sequencing of the tumors was not done, intratumor heterogeneity could not be ruled out. Longer overall survival was associated with higher T cell density in blood, whereas shorter survival was associated with higher clonality in adjacent lung. The highest T cell clonality was observed in uninvolved tumor-adjacent lung, where clonality exceeded that of tumor, suggesting that antigenic responses were more focused in uninvolved tumor-adjacent lung. A median of 57 of the top 100 tumor clones turned up in the paired uninvolved adjacent lung, and approximately 30 of those clones also ranked among the top 100 of that same adjacent lung. Since the design was exploratory, TCR variables were selected using unadjusted p-values with no false-discovery rate correction.

From V the trimming removes 4 bases and from J it removes 13 bases, while the gene matches leave 12 bases of the junction unaccounted for. The CDR3 covers 13 residues, taking in both the cysteine and the phenylalanine. Left in the record is the CDR3 DNA by itself, 39 bases read in frame from the first base. Reading the germline V gene gives CDR1 SGHDN and CDR2 FVKESK. At diagnosis, peripheral blood, uninvolved tumor-adjacent lung and tumor were collected and were preserved as a mix of fresh-frozen and FFPE material. The immunoSEQ Assay was used to sequence TCR beta CDR3 regions from DNA. The authors' pipeline ran thus. T cell density was computed as TCR beta template counts normalized to usable DNA estimated by amplifying housekeeping genes. Richness was estimated using the preseqR package, with extrapolation to 400,000 templates for PBMC samples and to 120,000 templates for tissue samples. Clonality was calculated as one minus Pielou's evenness. To identify tissue-enriched TCRs, differential abundance testing was run on productive amino-acid clonotypes with a minimum total count of 5 and an alpha of 0.1. The Jaccard Index and the Morisita Overlap Index were used to measure how much the repertoires overlapped between compartments. GLIPH grouped TCR beta CDR3s together with public tetramer-defined viral CDR3s, and a viral motif had to include at least three viral sequences and show V-gene enrichment. Sourced from immuneACCESS, this table was stored by TCRdb with only in-frame sequences that have V and J called. A share of the clones is absent; for the studies checked, an unresolved V gene accounts for under half, and the remainder has no known explanation. That table is the source of V, J and clone size, and D and trimming were worked out from the DNA. In this sample the table shows about 5,900 clones, roughly 25% of which occur a single time. Jointly, the top ten make up around 9.3% of the sample.

The chain is made from TRBV14 and TRBJ1-2, and TRBD1 matches 7 of the central bases. The origin of this receptor is a female donor over 55 with stage I lung adenocarcinoma. The sequencing here drew on lung tumor tissue, taken before any cancer treatment. The DNA reads as follows: TGTGCCAGCAGCCCCAGGGGGACCCATGGTCCCACCTTC. It codes for CASSPRGTHGPTF.